Sequencing of this TCR beta chain was carried out in a study of cytomegalovirus exposure and HLA in healthy donors. PCR primers comprised 60 Vbeta and 13 Jbeta primers. Data came from immunoSEQ multiplex PCR; TCRdb stores just in-frame clones and leaves some out. The sample includes some 190,000 clones, roughly 77% seen only once; the top ten take 1.5% to 2%. Study results and caveats: A later analysis reported that several of the most significant clusters appeared to be linked to common viral pathogens, among them Epstein-Barr virus.

In this sample, this clone turned up a few times. The antigen remains undetermined. CDR3 length equals 15 residues. Germline CDR1 reads SGHRS; CDR2 reads YFSETQ. V lost 0 bases and J lost 0, with 7 bases in between. Sequencing was carried out using PBMCs. This chain links TRBV5-1 with TRBJ1-5, with unresolved D. The receptor was isolated from a woman in her 30s in good health and CMV-seronegative. DNA of the CDR3: TGCGCCAGCAGCTTGGGGGCGAGTAGCAATCAGCCCCAGCATTTT. Translation gives CASSLGASSNQPQHF.